This T cell receptor (beta chain) was obtained from a study of shared clonotypes between healthy human individuals (dated by TCRdb to about 2020). About the study as a whole: The cohort comprised a couple of women and a few men aged 18 to 49 years. To estimate repertoire size and how much clonotypes are shared between individuals, the study performed deep sequencing of blood TCR repertoires from roughly five healthy adults. For each donor, three plates each were used for CD4 naive and CD4 memory, two plates were used for CD8 naive, and one plate was used for CD8 memory. Leukapheresis yielded between about 0.94 and 9.5 billion PBMCs per donor. To increase sequencing depth and limit assay-specific biases, TCR repertoire library preparation and sequencing were carried out by different laboratories using diverse techniques.

Turning to this clone: Which antigen it targets is not known. Per-base quality was not reported, and no clone a single base away is much larger than it.

Summary of the overall study and its limitations: Rarefaction of sorted-subset datasets indicated incomplete sequencing despite the large sequencing depth. Because the study included a small number of donors, the genetic and exposure-history diversity represented was limited. Only blood was sampled, and tissue TCR repertoires likely differ from those in blood. Clonotypes shared by all four sorted-subset donors showed higher generation probabilities than non-shared clonotypes. Larger estimated clonotype richness was generally found for naive subsets than for memory subsets. Pairwise subsampling indicated that sequencing depth was expected to affect the degree of clonotype sharing among donors. Across four donors, about 4.5% of naive CD4, around 3.5% of naive CD8, approximately 2.5% of memory CD4, and approximately 0.4% of memory CD8 clonotypes were shared.

CD8 naive samples were obtained by positive selection for CCR7 among CD45RO-negative cells, yielding a CD45RA+CCR7+ population from which TemRA cells were excluded. The donors were healthy, HIV-negative adults who had no recently reported acute infections or vaccinations. Every donor was a Caucasian adult residing in Nashville, Tennessee, USA. Blood was obtained by leukapheresis, after which PBMCs were separated by Ficoll-Histopaque density gradient centrifugation and cryopreserved in liquid nitrogen vapor phase. Purity and quantity of every magnetically sorted T cell population were checked by analytical flow cytometry. From each sorted fraction, genomic DNA was isolated and quantified by UV absorbance on a Nanodrop 2000c. Using the deep immunoSEQ assay, multiplex PCR amplified TCR CDR3 regions from genomic DNA. For each cell subset, the extracted genomic DNA was distributed evenly across all wells of several immunoSEQ 96-well plates, and each plate served as one replicate. Each replicate PCR for sorted subsets received about 200 ng genomic DNA, equal to tens of thousands of T cell genomes. Purified libraries were measured with a Qubit 3.0 fluorometer, size-checked on a Bioanalyzer 2100, and measured again with the KAPA Library Quantification kit. A separate single-read 150-cycle Illumina NextSeq 550 flow cell was used to sequence each immunoSEQ 96-well plate. Per the original workflow: The immunoSEQ output contained only junctional sequences without quality scores, so filtering could not match that applied to full-length reads. Sequences were annotated with PyIR, a Python wrapper for IgBLAST v1.9, and V/J genes and CDR3 were assigned using IMGT germline references. Reads with weak V/J assignments (E-value above 1e-6), missing CDR3, stop codons, out-of-frame junctions, or ambiguous translated residues were removed. V3J clonotypes were defined by identical inferred V gene, J gene, and CDR3 amino acid sequence. Percentage overlap between repertoires was calculated by dividing the number of shared unique clonotypes by the size of the smaller repertoire. RTK rarefaction, the Chao1 estimator, and Recon v2.1 estimates of unobserved clonotypes were used to assess repertoire richness. Generation probabilities for all TCRbeta clonotypes obtained by the gDNA method from several donors were computed using OLGA. TCRdb took this table from immuneACCESS and kept in-frame rearrangements with V and J called. Such tables lack part of the clones; where checked against another copy, unresolved V genes explain under half of the gap, and the rest is unexplained. V, J and clone size were drawn from that table, and D and trimming were deduced from the DNA. In all, the sample holds about 650,000 clones, and 95% to 96% of those were seen once. The ten largest clones take up 0.085% to 0.11% of the sample.

As encoded in the germline V gene, CDR1 is MGHRA while CDR2 is YSYEKL. The CDR3 holds 13 amino acids from the cysteine to the phenylalanine. Only the CDR3 DNA stays, 39 bases, in frame from base 1. The junction shows trimming of 2 bases on V and 3 bases on J, plus 7 bases between the germline ends. This TCR was recovered from a woman aged 25 to 39 in good health. Here the chain combines TRBV4-1 and TRBJ1-1, and possibly TRBD1, on 5 matching bases. Sequenced sample: naive CD8+ T cells sorted from blood. This sample's cell subset or site label indicates: CD45RA+CCR7+. Read as DNA, the sequence is TGCGCCAGCAGCCAATCGGGACACACTGAAGCTTTCTTT. This encodes CASSQSGHTEAFF.